Listed below are T cell receptor beta chains from one sample, sequenced in a study of shared clonotypes between healthy human individuals. Only in-frame clones appear in the TCRdb table, and some are missing; sequencing was by immunoSEQ multiplex PCR. The data show 850,000 to 1,200,000 clones, with about 70% seen just once and nearly 1.5% held by the top ten. Sequencing used memory CD4+ T cells sorted from blood. The receptors stem from a young man in good health. The CDR3 runs from the conserved cysteine through the conserved F or W. The D gene is left open where the match is weak. Clone size appears in some rows only: once, few, many, or a class for an expanded clone.

d_call	j_call	clone_size	v_call	cdr3_nt	cdr3_aa
TRBD1	TRBJ1-1	NA	TRBV7-9	TGTGCCAGCAGCCACAGGGGACCCACGAACTCTGAAGCTTTCTTT	CASSHRGPTNSEAFF
NA	TRBJ1-2	NA	TRBV6-6	TGTGCCAGCAGTGGCGGAGGCACATCTTTAGTTGGCTACACCTTC	CASSGGGTSLVGYTF
TRBD1	TRBJ2-7	NA	TRBV15	TGTGCCACCAGAAGACAGGGGGACTCCTACGAGCAGTACTTC	CATRRQGDSYEQYF
TRBD1	TRBJ2-7	NA	TRBV19	TGTGCCAGTAGTGATGGGACAGGGGGCAGGGACGAGCAGTACTTC	CASSDGTGGRDEQYF
NA	TRBJ1-3	NA	TRBV5-4	TGTGCCAGCAGCTTGGGTGGCGGCGGCGGAAACACCATATATTTT	CASSLGGGGGNTIYF
NA	TRBJ1-2	NA	TRBV27	TGTGCCAGCAGTTTTTGGTCTGGCTATGGCTACACCTTC	CASSFWSGYGYTF
NA	TRBJ2-1	NA	TRBV23-1	TGCGCCAGCGCGAACGCTGAGCAGTTCTTC	CASANAEQFF
TRBD1	TRBJ2-3	NA	TRBV27	TGTGCCAGCAGTTTATGGGACAGATCCACAGATACGCAGTATTTT	CASSLWDRSTDTQYF
NA	TRBJ2-7	NA	TRBV9	TGTGCCAGCAGCGGAGCTCAGGGGAGAGAGCAGTACTTC	CASSGAQGREQYF
NA	TRBJ2-5	NA	TRBV6-5	TGTGCCAGCAGAGACGTTGGGGGACAAGAGACCCAGTACTTC	CASRDVGGQETQYF
NA	TRBJ1-6	once	TRBV6-1	TGTGCCAGCAGTGAAGACGACGGACTTAATTCACCCCTCCACTTT	CASSEDDGLNSPLHF
NA	TRBJ1-2	once	TRBV7-2	TGTGCCAGCAGCTTAGGGACACCCGGCTACACCTTC	CASSLGTPGYTF
NA	TRBJ2-3	NA	TRBV9	TGTGCCAGCAGCGCCCTAGTCGGGATATCGGGGGATACGCAGTATTTT	CASSALVGISGDTQYF
TRBD2	TRBJ2-7	NA	TRBV9	TGTGCCAGCAGCGTAGGGCTAGCGGGGAGCGAGCAGTACTTC	CASSVGLAGSEQYF
NA	TRBJ1-2	NA	TRBV27	TGTGCCAGCAGCAGAAGACCTAACTATGGCTACACCTTC	CASSRRPNYGYTF
TRBD2	TRBJ2-3	NA	TRBV7-6	TGTGCCAGCAGCCCCGGGGGGGCCCACACAGATACGCAGTATTTT	CASSPGGAHTDTQYF
NA	TRBJ2-3	once	TRBV5-1	TGCGCCAGCAGCCAACCCACAGATACGCAGTATTTT	CASSQPTDTQYF
NA	TRBJ2-7	NA	TRBV10-1	TGCGCCAGCAGTGAGGATCCGGCCCACGAGCAGTACTTC	CASSEDPAHEQYF
NA	TRBJ2-7	NA	TRBV7-9	TGTGCCAGCAGTCCCCAGGGGGGGACCTACGAGCAGTACTTC	CASSPQGGTYEQYF
TRBD2	TRBJ2-4	NA	TRBV5-1	TGCGCCAGCAGCTCCGGGGGAGGGCCGGAAAACATTCAGTACTTC	CASSSGGGPENIQYF
NA	TRBJ1-1	medium-sized	TRBV29-1	TGCAGCGTTGAGGCCGGAAGGGCTTTCTTT	CSVEAGRAFF
NA	TRBJ1-3	NA	TRBV7-9	TGTGCCAGCAGCTCCGGACGGTTCTCTGGAAACACCATATATTTT	CASSSGRFSGNTIYF
TRBD2	TRBJ2-1	NA	TRBV4-3	TGCGCCAGCAGCCAATCCGGGACTAGCGGAAACAATGAGCAGTTCTTC	CASSQSGTSGNNEQFF
NA	TRBJ1-1	NA	TRBV19	TGTGCCAGTAGCCCCAAAACCCCCCACAGCCTCTATGAAGCTTTCTTT	CASSPKTPHSLYEAFF
NA	TRBJ1-1	NA	TRBV5-4	TGTGCCAGCAGCCCCGACAGGATGAACACTGAAGCTTTCTTT	CASSPDRMNTEAFF
NA	TRBJ1-4	NA	TRBV5-1	TGCGCCAGCAGGGACCAGGGAACTAATGAAAAACTGTTTTTT	CASRDQGTNEKLFF
NA	TRBJ2-3	few	TRBV9	TGTGCCAGCAGCGTTACCCGACTTAGCACAGATACGCAGTATTTT	CASSVTRLSTDTQYF
NA	TRBJ1-3	NA	TRBV5-4	TGTGCCAGCAGCCGAGCAGGGTCCGGAAACACCATATATTTT	CASSRAGSGNTIYF
NA	TRBJ1-1	NA	TRBV4-2	TGTGCCAGCAGCCAAGTTACAGGAAACACTGAAGCTTTCTTT	CASSQVTGNTEAFF
NA	TRBJ2-3	NA	TRBV5-1	TGCGCCAGCAGCCTAGGGGGAAGAAAGGAGGCAGATACGCAGTATTTT	CASSLGGRKEADTQYF
NA	TRBJ2-7	NA	TRBV11-2	TGTGCCAGCAGCTCTAGAACTCAAAACCCCTCCTACGAGCAGTACTTC	CASSSRTQNPSYEQYF
TRBD1	TRBJ2-7	NA	TRBV2	TGTGCCAGCAATGCTGACAGGGGATACTACGAGCAGTACTTC	CASNADRGYYEQYF
NA	TRBJ2-2	NA	TRBV6-6	TGTGCCAGCAAGCCCTCCAGTGACACCGGGGAGCTGTTTTTT	CASKPSSDTGELFF